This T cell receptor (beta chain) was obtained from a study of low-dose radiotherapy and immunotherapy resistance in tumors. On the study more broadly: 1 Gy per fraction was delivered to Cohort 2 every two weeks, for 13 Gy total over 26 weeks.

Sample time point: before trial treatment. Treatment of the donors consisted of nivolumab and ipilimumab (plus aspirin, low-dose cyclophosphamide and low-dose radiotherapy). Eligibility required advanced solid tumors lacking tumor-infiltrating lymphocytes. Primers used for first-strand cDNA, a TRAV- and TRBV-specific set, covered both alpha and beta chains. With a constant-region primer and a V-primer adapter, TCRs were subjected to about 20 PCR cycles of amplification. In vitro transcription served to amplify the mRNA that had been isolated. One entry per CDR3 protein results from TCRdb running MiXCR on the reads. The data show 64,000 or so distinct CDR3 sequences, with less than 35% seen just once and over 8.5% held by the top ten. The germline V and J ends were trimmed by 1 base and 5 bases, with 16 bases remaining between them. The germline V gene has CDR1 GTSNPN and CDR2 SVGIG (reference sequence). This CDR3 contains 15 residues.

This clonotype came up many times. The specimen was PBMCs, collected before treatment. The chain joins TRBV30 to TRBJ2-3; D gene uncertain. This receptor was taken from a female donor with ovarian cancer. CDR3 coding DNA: TGTGCCTGGAGTGAGGGTTCTTTGGTACGAGATACGCAGTATTTT. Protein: CAWSEGSLVRDTQYF.